The TCR beta chain described here comes from a study of T cells expressing NK-cell markers. About the study: One of eight sequenced donors was HCMV-seronegative; the other seven were seropositive.

5'RACE template switching built TCR beta cDNA with unique molecular identifiers. TCRdb reprocessed the 5' RACE reads and keeps a single row for each CDR3 protein, giving no DNA. This sample's table reports some 500,000 distinct CDR3 sequences. The CDR3 loop spans 15 amino acids. CDR1 DFQATT and CDR2 SNEGSKA come from the germline V gene (reference sequence). The rearrangement uses TRBV20-1 and TRBJ1-2; TCRdb proposes TRBD1, but this gene call is untestable without DNA. The TCR was taken from a woman aged 45-60 years in good health. Sequencing was carried out using blood T cells: a sorted CD56 or NKG2C T cell subset, CD4+ or CD8+ T cells, or bulk PBMC T cells (not recorded which). CDR3 region: CSARPPGQGKRGYTF.